This TCR beta chain was identified in a study of siplizumab effects on memory and regulatory T cells. Study-level background: The pairing of mixed lymphocyte reactions set siplizumab at around 1 ug/mL against the absence of drug.

Concerning this clone: Its antigen is not known.

The germline V gene encodes CDR1 ENHRY and CDR2 SYGVKD. V was pared by 2 bases and J by 2 bases, with 12 bases between. The CDR3 has 15 residues. Measured with immunoSEQ multiplex PCR; TCRdb has only the in-frame clones, and not every one. The sample includes about 15,000 clones, approximately 49% of them seen just once. The mixed lymphocyte reaction cells were grown together in coculture at 37°C for about six days. PBMCs labelled with CFSE (responders) and Violet Dye (stimulators) were mixed 1:1. This receptor was taken from a human donor in good health; the cells came from an allogeneic mixed lymphocyte reaction. This sequence joins TRBV10-3 and TRBJ1-1, with no clear D. Material: CFSE-low (dividing) CD4+ T cells sorted from an allogeneic mixed lymphocyte reaction. The CDR3 DNA reads TGTGCCATCAGTGAGCGAAGCACGGCAAACACTGAAGCTTTCTTT. Its translation is CAISERSTANTEAFF.